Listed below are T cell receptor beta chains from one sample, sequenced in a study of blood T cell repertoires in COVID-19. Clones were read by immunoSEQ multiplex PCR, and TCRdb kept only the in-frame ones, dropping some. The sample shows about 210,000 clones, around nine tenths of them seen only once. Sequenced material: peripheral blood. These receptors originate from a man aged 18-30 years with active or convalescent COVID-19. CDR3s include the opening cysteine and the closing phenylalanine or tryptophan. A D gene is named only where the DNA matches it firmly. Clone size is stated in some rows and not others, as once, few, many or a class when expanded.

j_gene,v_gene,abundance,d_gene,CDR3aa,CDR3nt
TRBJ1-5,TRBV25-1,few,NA,CASSAEDTPNQPQHF,TGTGCCAGCAGTGCCGAAGACACCCCTAATCAGCCCCAGCATTTT
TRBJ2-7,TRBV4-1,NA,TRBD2,CASSHSSGMTYEQYF,TGCGCCAGCAGCCATTCTAGCGGGATGACCTACGAGCAGTACTTC
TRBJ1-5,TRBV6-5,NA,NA,CASRQGVQPQHF,TGTGCCAGCAGACAGGGAGTCCAGCCCCAGCATTTT
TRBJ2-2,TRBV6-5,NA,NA,CASSYRLYAGELFF,TGTGCCAGCAGTTACCGACTATACGCCGGGGAGCTGTTTTTT
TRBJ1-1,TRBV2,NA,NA,CASTGQMNTEAFF,TGTGCCAGCACGGGTCAGATGAACACTGAAGCTTTCTTT
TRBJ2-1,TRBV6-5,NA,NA,CASSRSGTFNNEQFF,TGTGCCAGCAGTCGGTCGGGTACATTCAACAATGAGCAGTTCTTC
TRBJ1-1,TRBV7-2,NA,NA,CASSTQGYTEAFF,TGTGCCAGCAGCACACAGGGATACACTGAAGCTTTCTTT
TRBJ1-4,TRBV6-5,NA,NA,CASTSSGAESEKLFF,TGTGCCAGCACCTCCAGTGGAGCGGAGAGTGAAAAACTGTTTTTT
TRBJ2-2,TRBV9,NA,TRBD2,CASSGLAGDTGELFF,TGTGCCAGCAGTGGACTAGCGGGAGACACCGGGGAGCTGTTTTTT
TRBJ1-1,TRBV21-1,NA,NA,CASSKKAGGRLEGPSMNTEAFF,TGTGCCAGCAGCAAAAAAGCGGGGGGGAGGTTGGAAGGTCCCTCCATGAACACTGAAGCTTTCTTT
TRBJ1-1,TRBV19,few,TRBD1,CASSSSRGQGATEAFF,TGTGCCAGTAGTTCATCCCGGGGACAGGGGGCCACTGAAGCTTTCTTT
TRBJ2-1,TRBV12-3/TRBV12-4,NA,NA,CASSFRGYNEQFF,TGTGCCAGCAGTTTTCGGGGCTACAATGAGCAGTTCTTC
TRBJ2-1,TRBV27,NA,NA,CASSGTGGLNEQFF,TGTGCCAGCAGCGGGACCGGGGGGCTCAATGAGCAGTTCTTC
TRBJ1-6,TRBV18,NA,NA,CASSPLQARTDNSPLHF,TGTGCCAGCTCACCACTACAGGCAAGGACCGATAATTCACCCCTCCACTTT
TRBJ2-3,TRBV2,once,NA,CATKAEHTDTQYF,TGTGCCACCAAAGCGGAACACACAGATACGCAGTATTTT
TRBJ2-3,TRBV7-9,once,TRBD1,CASSIGQGEADTQYF,TGTGCCAGCAGCATAGGACAGGGGGAGGCAGATACGCAGTATTTT
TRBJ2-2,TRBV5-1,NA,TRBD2,CASSGPFSGRRFTGELFF,TGCGCCAGCAGCGGACCCTTTAGCGGGAGGCGTTTCACCGGGGAGCTGTTTTTT
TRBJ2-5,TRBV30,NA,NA,CAWGDPGGGETQYF,TGTGCCTGGGGAGACCCCGGGGGTGGAGAGACCCAGTACTTC
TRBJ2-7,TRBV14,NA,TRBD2,CASIRSGSTYEQYF,TGTGCCAGCATCCGTAGCGGGAGTACTTACGAGCAGTACTTC
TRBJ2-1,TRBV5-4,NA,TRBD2,CASSILAGGSGYNEQFF,TGTGCCAGCAGCATACTAGCGGGAGGATCTGGGTACAATGAGCAGTTCTTC
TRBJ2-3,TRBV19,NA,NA,CASSIRTTLDTQYF,TGTGCCAGTAGTATCCGGACTACCCTCGATACGCAGTATTTT
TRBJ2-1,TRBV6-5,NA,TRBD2,CASSYLGTRGLQFF,TGTGCCAGCAGTTACTTAGGGACTAGGGGTCTGCAGTTCTTC
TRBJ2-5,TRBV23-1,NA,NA,CSQSPSRQTHQETQYF,TGCAGCCAGTCCCCGTCTCGACAGACCCACCAAGAGACCCAGTACTTC
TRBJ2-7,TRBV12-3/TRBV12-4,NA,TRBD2,CASSPGGEQYF,TGTGCCAGCAGTCCGGGGGGGGAGCAGTACTTC
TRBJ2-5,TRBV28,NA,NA,CASSMAQAQETQYF,TGTGCCAGCAGTATGGCACAGGCACAAGAGACCCAGTACTTC
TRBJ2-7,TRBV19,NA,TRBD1,CASSYGTGDYEQYF,TGTGCCAGTAGCTACGGGACAGGGGACTACGAGCAGTACTTC
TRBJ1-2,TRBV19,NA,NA,CASRDPGVTQQPGYTF,TGTGCCAGTAGAGACCCAGGGGTCACTCAACAACCTGGCTACACCTTC
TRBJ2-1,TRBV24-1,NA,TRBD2,CATSDSMTGTSGRCERSYNEQFF,TGTGCCACCAGTGATTCAATGACCGGGACTAGCGGGAGGTGCGAAAGGTCCTACAATGAGCAGTTCTTC
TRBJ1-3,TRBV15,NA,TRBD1,CATSFETGGGNTIYF,TGTGCCACCAGCTTCGAGACAGGGGGTGGAAACACCATATATTTT
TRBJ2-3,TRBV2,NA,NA,CASSPGTSTDTQYF,TGTGCCAGCAGCCCCGGGACTAGCACAGATACGCAGTATTTT
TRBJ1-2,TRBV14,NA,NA,CASSQSVNYGYTF,TGTGCCAGCAGCCAAAGCGTTAACTATGGCTACACCTTC
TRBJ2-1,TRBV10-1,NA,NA,CASSDGTPISEQFF,TGCGCCAGCAGTGACGGGACTCCCATCAGTGAGCAGTTCTTC
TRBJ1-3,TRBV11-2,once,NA,CASNLAGSGNTIYF,TGTGCCAGCAACCTAGCGGGCTCTGGAAACACCATATATTTT
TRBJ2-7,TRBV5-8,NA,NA,CASSLVQSSYEQYF,TGTGCCAGCAGCTTGGTACAGAGCTCCTACGAGCAGTACTTC
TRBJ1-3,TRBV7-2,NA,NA,CASSVGHPGAGNTIYF,TGTGCCAGCAGCGTGGGACACCCCGGTGCTGGAAACACCATATATTTT
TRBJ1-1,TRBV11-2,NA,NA,CASSLEVTGHNTEAFF,TGTGCCAGCAGCTTAGAGGTCACAGGGCACAACACTGAAGCTTTCTTT
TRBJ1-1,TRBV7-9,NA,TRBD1,CASSLLGWDRGAMNTEAFF,TGTGCCAGCAGCTTACTAGGTTGGGACAGGGGAGCGATGAACACTGAAGCTTTCTTT
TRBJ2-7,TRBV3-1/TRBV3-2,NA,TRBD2,CASSPERSGRSYEQYF,TGTGCCAGCAGCCCGGAAAGGAGCGGGAGGTCCTACGAGCAGTACTTC
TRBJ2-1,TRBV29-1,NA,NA,CSAGHREQFF,TGCAGCGCCGGACACCGGGAGCAGTTCTTC
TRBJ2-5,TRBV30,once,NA,CAWSAGLAETQYF,TGTGCCTGGAGTGCCGGACTTGCAGAGACCCAGTACTTC
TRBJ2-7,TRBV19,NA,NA,CASSANSYEQYF,TGTGCCAGTAGTGCGAACTCCTACGAGCAGTACTTC
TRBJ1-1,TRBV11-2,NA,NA,CASSWGGRRGEAFF,TGTGCCAGCAGCTGGGGGGGCAGGCGGGGTGAAGCTTTCTTT
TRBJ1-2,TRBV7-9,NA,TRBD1,CASSYPGQGVSGYTF,TGTGCCAGCAGCTATCCGGGACAGGGGGTCTCGGGCTACACCTTC
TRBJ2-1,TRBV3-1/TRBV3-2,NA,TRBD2,CASSQDGAGASEQFF,TGTGCCAGCAGCCAAGATGGGGCGGGAGCTTCTGAGCAGTTCTTC
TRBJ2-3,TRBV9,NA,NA,CASSVATWTASSTDTQYF,TGTGCCAGCAGCGTAGCTACGTGGACAGCATCTAGCACAGATACGCAGTATTTT
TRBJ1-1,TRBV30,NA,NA,CAWRLGADTEAFF,TGTGCCTGGCGATTGGGCGCAGACACTGAAGCTTTCTTT
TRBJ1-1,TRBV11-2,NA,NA,CASGLGRTNTEAFF,TGTGCCAGCGGGCTGGGGAGGACGAACACTGAAGCTTTCTTT